The present entry profiles one TCR beta chain with its context. The record originates from a study of Graves' ophthalmopathy and Graves' hyperthyroidism. RNA transcripts were the template, and TCR beta CDR3 regions were amplified from them. Scientists carried out first-round RT-PCR using HTBI primers and then a second-round multiplex PCR. TCRdb analysed the multiplex PCR reads with MiXCR anew, one entry per CDR3 protein. The sample consists of 600,000 to 950,000 distinct CDR3 sequences, 40% of them appearing once. This CDR3 is 14 amino acids long. The V end lost 3 bases, the J end lost 0 bases, and 9 bases lay between the germline ends. Germline V gene data show CDR1 as WSHSY and CDR2 as SAAADI.

The rearrangement joins TRBV10-2 to TRBJ2-7; a possible D gene is TRBD1 (5 bases). The material sequenced was peripheral blood. The origin of this receptor is an adult man with Graves' ophthalmopathy. Here the CDR3 DNA reads TGCGCCAGCAGTGACAGACAGAGCTCCTACGAGCAGTACTTC. Amino acids: CASSDRQSSYEQYF.